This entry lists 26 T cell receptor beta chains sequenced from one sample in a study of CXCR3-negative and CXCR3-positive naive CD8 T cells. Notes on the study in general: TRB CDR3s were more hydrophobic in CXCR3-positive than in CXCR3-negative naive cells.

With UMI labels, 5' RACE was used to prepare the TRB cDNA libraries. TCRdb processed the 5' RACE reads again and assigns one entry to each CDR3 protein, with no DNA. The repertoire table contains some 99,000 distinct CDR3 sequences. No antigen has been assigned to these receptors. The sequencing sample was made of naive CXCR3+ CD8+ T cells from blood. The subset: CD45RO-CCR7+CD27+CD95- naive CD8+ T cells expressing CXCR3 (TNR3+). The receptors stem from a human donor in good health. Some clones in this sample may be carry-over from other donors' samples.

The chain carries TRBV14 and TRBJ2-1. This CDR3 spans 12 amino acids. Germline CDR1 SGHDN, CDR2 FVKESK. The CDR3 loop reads CASSPGYNEQLF.

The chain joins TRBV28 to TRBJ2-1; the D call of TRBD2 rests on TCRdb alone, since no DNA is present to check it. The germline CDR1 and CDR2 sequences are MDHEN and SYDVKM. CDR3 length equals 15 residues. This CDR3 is CASSPGLAGGGEKFF. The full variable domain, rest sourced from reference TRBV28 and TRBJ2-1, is DVKVTQSSRYLVKRTGEKVFLECVQDMDHENMFWYRQDPGLGLRLIYFSYDVKMKEKGDIPEGYSVSREKKERFSLILESASTNQTSMYLCASSPGLAGGGEKFFGPGTRLTVL.

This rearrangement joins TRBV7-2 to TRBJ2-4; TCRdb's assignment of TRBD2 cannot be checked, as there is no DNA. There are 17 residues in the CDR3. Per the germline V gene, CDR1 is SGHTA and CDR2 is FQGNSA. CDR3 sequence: CASSFGLGRVAKNIQYF.

CDR3 sequence: CASSQEPHPPLHF. The chain links TRBV12-3 or TRBV12-4 to TRBJ1-6. The CDR3 contains 13 residues.

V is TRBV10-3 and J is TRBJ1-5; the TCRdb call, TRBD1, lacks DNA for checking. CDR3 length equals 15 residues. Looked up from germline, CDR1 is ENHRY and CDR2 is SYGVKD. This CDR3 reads CAISAYGQDNQPQHF.

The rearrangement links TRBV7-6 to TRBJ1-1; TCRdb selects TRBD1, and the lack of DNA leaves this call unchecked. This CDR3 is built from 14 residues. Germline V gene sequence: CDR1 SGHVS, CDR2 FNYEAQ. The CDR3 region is CASSPDRLTTEAFF.

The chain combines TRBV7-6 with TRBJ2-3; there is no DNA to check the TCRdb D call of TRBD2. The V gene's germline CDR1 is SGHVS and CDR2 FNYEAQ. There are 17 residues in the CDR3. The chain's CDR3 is CASSSPAGGTRLHTQYF.

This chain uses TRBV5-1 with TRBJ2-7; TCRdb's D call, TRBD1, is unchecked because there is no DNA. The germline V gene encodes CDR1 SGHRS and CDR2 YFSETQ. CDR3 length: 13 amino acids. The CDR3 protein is CASSRDRPYEQYF.

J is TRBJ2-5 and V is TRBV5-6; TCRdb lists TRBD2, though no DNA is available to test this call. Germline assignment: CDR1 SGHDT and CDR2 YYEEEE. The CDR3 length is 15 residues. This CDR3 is CASNKASGGRETQYF.

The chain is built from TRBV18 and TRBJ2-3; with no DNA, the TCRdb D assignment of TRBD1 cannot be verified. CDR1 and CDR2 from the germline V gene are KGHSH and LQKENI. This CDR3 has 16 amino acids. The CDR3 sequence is CASSPRSGTCTDTQYF.

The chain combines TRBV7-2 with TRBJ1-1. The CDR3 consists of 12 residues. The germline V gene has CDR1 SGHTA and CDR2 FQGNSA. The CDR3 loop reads CASTLGRGQAFF.

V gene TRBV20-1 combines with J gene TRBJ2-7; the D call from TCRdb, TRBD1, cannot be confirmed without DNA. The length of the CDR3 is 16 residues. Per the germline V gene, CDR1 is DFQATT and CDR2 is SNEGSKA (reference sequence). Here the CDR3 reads CSAARDSGGLSYEQYF.

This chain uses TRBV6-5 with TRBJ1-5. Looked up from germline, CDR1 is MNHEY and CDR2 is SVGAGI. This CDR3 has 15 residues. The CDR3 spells CASSYSLLDSQPQHF.

This CDR3 reads CASSGAVSGANVLTF. V gene TRBV19 combines with J gene TRBJ2-6; without DNA, the TCRdb call of TRBD1 cannot be checked. CDR3 length: 15 amino acids. Germline values: CDR1 LNHDA, CDR2 SQIVND (reference sequence). The complete variable domain, with remaining parts taken from reference TRBV19 and TRBJ2-6, reads DGGITQSPKYLFRKEGQNVTLSCEQNLNHDAMYWYRQDPGQGLRLIYYSQIVNDFQKGDIAEGYSVSREKKESFPLTVTSAQKNPTAFYLCASSGAVSGANVLTFGAGSRLTVL.

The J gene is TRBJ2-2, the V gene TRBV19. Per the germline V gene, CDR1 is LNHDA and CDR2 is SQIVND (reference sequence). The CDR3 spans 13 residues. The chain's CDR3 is CASSIGVPGELFF. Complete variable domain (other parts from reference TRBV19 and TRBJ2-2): DGGITQSPKYLFRKEGQNVTLSCEQNLNHDAMYWYRQDPGQGLRLIYYSQIVNDFQKGDIAEGYSVSREKKESFPLTVTSAQKNPTAFYLCASSIGVPGELFFGEGSRLTVL.

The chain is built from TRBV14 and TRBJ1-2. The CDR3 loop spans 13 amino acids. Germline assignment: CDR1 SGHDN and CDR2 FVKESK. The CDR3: CASSQGLSYGYTF.

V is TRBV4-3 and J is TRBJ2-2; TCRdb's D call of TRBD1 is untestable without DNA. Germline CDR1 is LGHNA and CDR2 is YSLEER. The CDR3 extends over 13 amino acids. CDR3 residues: CASGEQGTGELFF.

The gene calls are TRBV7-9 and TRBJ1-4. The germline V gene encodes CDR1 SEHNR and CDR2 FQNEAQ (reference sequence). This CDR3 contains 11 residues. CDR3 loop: CASGTNEKLFF.

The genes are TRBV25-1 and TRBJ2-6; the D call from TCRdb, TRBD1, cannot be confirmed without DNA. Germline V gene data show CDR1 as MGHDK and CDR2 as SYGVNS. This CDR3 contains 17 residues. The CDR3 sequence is CASSDFKGGAGANVLTF.

CDR3 residues: CASSLARGEQFF. V gene TRBV7-9 combines with J gene TRBJ2-1. The CDR3 runs 12 residues. CDR1 is SEHNR and CDR2 is FQNEAQ in the germline V gene (reference sequence).

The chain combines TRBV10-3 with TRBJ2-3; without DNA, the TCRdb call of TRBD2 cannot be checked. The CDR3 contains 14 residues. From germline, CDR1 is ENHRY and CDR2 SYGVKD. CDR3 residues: CAIRGTSYTDTQYF.

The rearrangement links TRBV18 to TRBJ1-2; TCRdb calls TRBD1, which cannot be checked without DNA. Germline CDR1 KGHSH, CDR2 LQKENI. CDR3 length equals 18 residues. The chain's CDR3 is CASSPGWIRDLQDYGYTF. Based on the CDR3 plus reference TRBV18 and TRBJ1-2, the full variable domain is NAGVMQNPRHLVRRRGQEARLRCSPMKGHSHVYWYRQLPEEGLKFMVYLQKENIIDESGMPKERFSAEFPKEGPSILRIQQVVRGDSAAYFCASSPGWIRDLQDYGYTFGSGTRLTVV.

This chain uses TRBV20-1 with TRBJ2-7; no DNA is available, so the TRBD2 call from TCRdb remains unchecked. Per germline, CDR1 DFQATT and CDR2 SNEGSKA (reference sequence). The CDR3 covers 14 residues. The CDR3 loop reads CSARATSGAYEQYF.

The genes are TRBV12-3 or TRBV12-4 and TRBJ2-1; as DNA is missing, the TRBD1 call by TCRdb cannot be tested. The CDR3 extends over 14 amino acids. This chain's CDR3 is CASNHRDRGLEQFF.

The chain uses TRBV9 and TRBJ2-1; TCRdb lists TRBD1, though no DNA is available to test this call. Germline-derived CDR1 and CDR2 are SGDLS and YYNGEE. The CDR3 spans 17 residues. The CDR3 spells CASSPLSRSGEENEQFF.

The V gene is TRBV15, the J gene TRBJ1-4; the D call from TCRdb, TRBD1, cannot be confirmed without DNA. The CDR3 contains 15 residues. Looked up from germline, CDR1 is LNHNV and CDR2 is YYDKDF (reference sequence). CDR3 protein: CATSRDRRGNEKLFF.